This T cell receptor (beta chain) was identified in a study of blood T cells in healthy people across ages. Study-level results: Strong correlation existed between TCR beta diversity and naive T cell percentage. A roughly linear fall in TCR beta diversity per million T cells was seen with increasing age.

Losses at the gene ends were 6 bases for V and 4 bases for J; bases not matched to a gene: 4. CDR3 length: 14 amino acids. About this clonotype: The target antigen is unknown.

A sample-barcoded 5' primer and a J-beta primer mix were used in a second PCR of about 7 to 12 cycles. TCRdb reprocessed the 5' RACE reads with MiXCR, giving one entry per CDR3 protein. The data hold 800,000 or so distinct CDR3 sequences, with under 80% observed a single time. The amount of total RNA extracted per sample was at least 5.5 micrograms. The V call is TRBV12-3 or TRBV12-4, the J call TRBJ2-1, with 9 bases aligning to TRBD2. The clonotype originates from a man younger than 40 in good health. Source material: blood. The chain's CDR3 is CASRSGGYYNEQFF. As DNA, the CDR3 is TGTGCCAGCAGAAGCGGGGGGTATTACAATGAGCAGTTCTTC.